These 6 T cell receptor beta chains share one sample of origin, sequenced in a study of Ad26.COV2.S vaccination and SARS-CoV-2 variants. Specified treatment: approximately 18 received Ad26.COV2.S at low or high dose, single or two shots; about 5 received placebo; per-sample allocation not given. It was on day 63 after the first vaccine or placebo injection that samples were taken. Repertoires were generated with immunoSEQ multiplex PCR, while TCRdb's copy carries only in-frame clones and drops some. The sample includes around 500,000 clones, 89% of them seen just once. The material was peripheral blood, obtained in a trial of Ad26.COV2.S vaccine versus placebo. The source of these receptors is a person aged 18 to 59 who received the Ad26.COV2.S COVID-19 vaccine or a placebo.

This chain joins TRBV23-1 and TRBJ1-2; tentatively, D is TRBD1 (6 bases). TRBV23-1 is identified as an open reading frame with a role that is uncertain. This CDR3 has 16 residues. The V end lost 2 bases, the J end lost 7 bases, and 20 bases lay between the germline ends. The CDR3 region is CASSQPGRLEGGGYTF. The CDR3 DNA sequence: TGCGCCAGCAGTCAACCGGGGCGCTTGGAGGGGGGTGGCTACACCTTC.

The rearrangement joins TRBV5-1 to TRBJ2-2, with D possibly being TRBD2 (7 bases). The V gene's germline CDR1 is SGHRS and CDR2 YFSETQ. V was pared by 2 bases and J by 7 bases, with 21 bases between. The CDR3 totals 17 residues. CDR3 loop: CASSFHYPKGEGGELFF. CDR3 sequence (DNA): TGCGCCAGCAGCTTCCACTACCCGAAGGGGGAGGGCGGGGAGCTGTTTTTT.

The V gene is TRBV4-2, the J gene TRBJ1-2; possible D gene TRBD1, 5 bases. CDR3 size: 13 residues. Germline lookup yields CDR1 LGHNA and CDR2 YNFKEQ. V lost 1 base, J lost 5 bases, and 8 bases lay in between. In nucleotides, the CDR3 is TGTGCCAGCAGCCAAGGGGGCTGGTATGGCTACACCTTC. Protein sequence: CASSQGGWYGYTF.

V and J are TRBV28 and TRBJ1-3; TRBD1 is a possible D gene (6 bases). Germline CDR1 and CDR2: MDHEN and SYDVKM. The V end lost 3 bases, the J end lost 4 bases, and 16 bases lay between the germline ends. The CDR3 loop spans 16 amino acids. CDR3 bases: TGTGCCAGCAGTTTCAGGCGGGGGGCGAAGGGAAACACCATATATTTT. Translated, it gives CASSFRRGAKGNTIYF.

V usage is TRBV18 and J usage is TRBJ1-5, with D perhaps TRBD1 (6 bases). In germline, CDR1 is KGHSH, CDR2 LQKENI. V lost 5 bases and J lost 2, with 7 bases in between. The CDR3 sequence is 13 residues long. DNA of the CDR3: TGTGCCAGCTCAGGGGGCGGCAATCAGCCCCAGCATTTT. Its translation: CASSGGGNQPQHF. Full variable domain (remainder filled in from reference TRBV18 and TRBJ1-5): NAGVMQNPRHLVRRRGQEARLRCSPMKGHSHVYWYRQLPEEGLKFMVYLQKENIIDESGMPKERFSAEFPKEGPSILRIQQVVRGDSAAYFCASSGGGNQPQHFGDGTRLSIL.

The chain links TRBV7-3 to TRBJ2-2, with D unclear. CDR1 and CDR2 from the germline V gene are SGHTA and FQGTGA. V was pared by 5 bases and J by 4 bases, with 17 bases between. The CDR3 consists of 16 residues. Here the CDR3 DNA reads TGTGCCAGCAGCCCTACTACCTCCCCCAGCACCGGGGAGCTGTTTTTT. This encodes CASSPTTSPSTGELFF.